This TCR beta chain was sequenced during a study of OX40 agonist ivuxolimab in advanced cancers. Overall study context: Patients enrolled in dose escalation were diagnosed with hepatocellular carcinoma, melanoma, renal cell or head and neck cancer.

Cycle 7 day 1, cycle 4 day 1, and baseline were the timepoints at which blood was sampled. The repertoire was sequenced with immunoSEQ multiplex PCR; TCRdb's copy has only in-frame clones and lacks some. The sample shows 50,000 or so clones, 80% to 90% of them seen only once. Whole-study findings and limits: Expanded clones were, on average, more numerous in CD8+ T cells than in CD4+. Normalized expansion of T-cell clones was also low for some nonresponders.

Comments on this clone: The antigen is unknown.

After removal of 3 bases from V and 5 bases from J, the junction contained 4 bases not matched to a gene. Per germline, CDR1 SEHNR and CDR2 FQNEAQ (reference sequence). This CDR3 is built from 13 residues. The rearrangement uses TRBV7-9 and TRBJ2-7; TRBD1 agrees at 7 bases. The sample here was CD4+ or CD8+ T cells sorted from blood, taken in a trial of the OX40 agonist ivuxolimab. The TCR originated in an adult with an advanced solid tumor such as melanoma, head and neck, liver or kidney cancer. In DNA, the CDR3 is TGTGCCAGCAGCTTTAACAGGGGTAACGAGCAGTACTTC. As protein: CASSFNRGNEQYF.